The 21 T cell receptor beta chains presented below share a single source sample, sequenced in a study of vaccination and CD4 T cells after COVID-19. Cultured CD4+ T-cell DNA underwent Oncomine TCR Beta short-read sequencing. TCRdb re-called the PCR reads with MiXCR, one entry per CDR3 protein. Of several thousand distinct CDR3 sequences detected, roughly two thirds appear once; the ten largest clones hold 20% to 30%. Documented treatment: approximately 11-day PBMC culture with coronavirus spike peptide pools or control peptides (ViraFEST assay). Their cognate antigens are unknown. What was sequenced was CD4+ T cells from blood, cultured in vitro. The source is a human donor who had recovered from COVID-19.

By sample fraction, this clonotype is medium-sized. CDR3 region: CATQYSGNTIYF. The DNA for the CDR3 is TGTGCCACCCAGTACTCTGGAAACACCATATATTTT. The chain combines TRBV15 with TRBJ1-3; D remains ambiguous. The CDR3 has 12 residues. Trimming pared 8 bases from V and 0 bases from J, leaving 5 bases between. In germline, CDR1 is LNHNV, CDR2 YYDKDF (reference sequence).

The CDR3 DNA reads TGTGCCAGCAGTAGAGAAATGGATGGAAACACCATATATTTT. It codes for CASSREMDGNTIYF. The chain links TRBV6-1 to TRBJ1-3; D ambiguous. The V gene lost 5 bases and the J gene lost 3 bases, with 11 bases spanning the gap. The CDR3 covers 14 residues. Germline V CDR1 and CDR2: MNHNS, SASEGT.

The rearrangement uses TRBV7-6 and TRBJ1-4; D is unresolved. V was pared by 5 bases and J by 8 bases, with 15 bases between. Germline lookup yields CDR1 SGHVS and CDR2 FNYEAQ. This CDR3 comprises 14 residues. CDR3 in DNA: TGTGCCAGCAGCCGGGTCGGGTTGGGAGAAAAACTGTTTTTT. Protein product: CASSRVGLGEKLFF.

The gene calls are TRBV30 and TRBJ1-2, with a tentative D call TRBD1 (5 bases). Trimming pared 3 bases from V and 3 bases from J, leaving 11 bases between. Germline V gene data show CDR1 as GTSNPN and CDR2 as SVGIG (reference sequence). This CDR3 is built from 13 residues. The CDR3 region is CAWSTGGDYGYTF. As DNA, the CDR3 is TGTGCCTGGAGCACGGGGGGGGACTATGGCTACACCTTC.

J is TRBJ1-1 and V is TRBV5-1; 7 nucleotides align to TRBD1. The CDR3 consists of 15 residues. Germline CDR1 reads SGHRS; CDR2 reads YFSETQ. Germline trimming cut 0 bases from V and 1 base from J; bases unmatched to any gene: 3. CDR3 nucleotides: TGCGCCAGCAGCTTGGGGGGGACAGCGAACACTGAAGCTTTCTTT. Residues: CASSLGGTANTEAFF.

This chain uses TRBV27 with TRBJ1-2, with TRBD1 matching 11 bases. V lost 5 bases to trimming and J lost 5 bases; unmatched junction nucleotides: 7. The V gene's germline CDR1 is MNHEY and CDR2 SMNVEV (reference sequence). The CDR3 consists of 15 residues. CDR3: CASSPRTGGRYGYTF. The CDR3 nucleotides read TGTGCCAGCAGTCCCCGGACAGGGGGCCGGTATGGCTACACCTTC.

The rearrangement links TRBV20-1 to TRBJ1-5; D unclear. Germline CDR1 DFQATT, CDR2 SNEGSKA (reference sequence). V lost 0 bases and J 0 bases, leaving 6 bases between the germline ends. CDR3 size: 14 residues. CDR3 amino acids: CSARDQFSNQPQHF. In DNA, the CDR3 is TGCAGTGCTAGAGACCAGTTTAGCAATCAGCCCCAGCATTTT.

This clonotype was counted only a few times. The rearrangement uses TRBV19 and TRBJ2-3; TRBD2 agrees at 10 bases. Germline-derived CDR1 and CDR2 are LNHDA and SQIVND (reference sequence). J was trimmed by 4 bases and V by 3 bases; bases with no gene match: 4. The CDR3 contains 15 residues. The CDR3 DNA sequence: TGTGCCAGTAGTATCAGCGGGGGGGCCCCAGATACGCAGTATTTT. Amino acids: CASSISGGAPDTQYF.

This clonotype came up a few times. The chain joins TRBV23-1 to TRBJ1-5; D not resolved. TRBV23-1 is known as an ORF, though its function is uncertain. The CDR3 sequence is 13 residues long. With 2 bases removed from V and 4 bases from J, the gap between germline ends came to 6 bases. The CDR3 sequence: CASSQSLNQPQHF. Written as DNA, the CDR3 is TGCGCCAGCAGTCAAAGTCTTAATCAGCCCCAGCATTTT.

The chain links TRBV2 to TRBJ2-7; D ambiguous. The germline CDR1 and CDR2 sequences are SNHLY and FYNNEI. Trimming left V 7 bases short and J 2 bases short, with 6 bases between. The CDR3 has 11 amino acids. CDR3 protein: CASNPPYEQYF. CDR3 in DNA: TGTGCCAGCAATCCTCCCTACGAGCAGTACTTC.

The chain uses TRBV28 and TRBJ1-2; D gene uncertain. From germline, CDR1 is MDHEN and CDR2 SYDVKM. The CDR3 runs to 14 residues. Trimming stripped 2 bases from V and 5 bases from J, with 12 bases between. The CDR3 DNA follows: TGTGCCAGCAGTTTAGTGGCCGCACCTTATGGCTACACCTTC. It specifies CASSLVAAPYGYTF.

This clonotype has more than one count but fewer than ten. This chain links TRBV15 with TRBJ2-7; TRBD2 agrees at 8 bases. V dropped 3 bases and J dropped 4; count of bases not matched to a gene: 8. From germline, CDR1 is LNHNV and CDR2 YYDKDF (reference sequence). This CDR3 is built from 15 residues. The CDR3 region is CATSSSGTSGYEQYF. DNA for the CDR3: TGTGCCACCAGCAGCTCCGGGACTAGTGGTTACGAGCAGTACTTC.

Comment on this clonotype: Germline is not matched at one junction end, which may reflect a read error. The rearrangement joins TRBV27 to TRBJ2-1; D is unresolved. The CDR3 loop spans 15 amino acids. In germline, CDR1 is MNHEY, CDR2 SMNVEV (reference sequence). CDR3 amino acids: CASSLSGVFYNEQFF. The CDR3 region has the DNA TGTGCCAGCAGTCTATCAGGAGTCTTCTACAATGAGCAGTTCTTC.

The chain carries TRBV30 and TRBJ2-3; TRBD2 aligns across 8 bases. Losses at the gene ends were 4 bases for V and 2 bases for J; bases not matched to a gene: 8. The CDR3 contains 15 residues. CDR1 and CDR2 (germline): GTSNPN, SVGIG (reference sequence). The CDR3 spells CAWTRLAGSTDTQYF. The DNA of the CDR3 is TGTGCCTGGACGCGCCTAGCGGGCTCCACAGATACGCAGTATTTT. The complete variable domain, with remaining parts taken from reference TRBV30 and TRBJ2-3, reads SQTIHQWPATLVQPVGSPLSLECTVEGTSNPNLYWYRQAAGRGLQLLFYSVGIGQISSEVPQNLSASRPQDRQFILSSKKLLLSDSGFYLCAWTRLAGSTDTQYFGPGTRLTVL.

This chain joins TRBV7-2 and TRBJ1-6; 10 bases line up with TRBD1. The CDR3 spans 19 residues. The germline CDR1 and CDR2 sequences are SGHTA and FQGNSA. V shed 5 bases, J shed 7 bases, and the junction held 17 bases outside the gene matches. For the CDR3, the DNA is TGTGCCAGCAGCGGGCGACAGGGGGCTACTCTACACCTGAATTCACCCCTCCACTTT. Translating it yields CASSGRQGATLHLNSPLHF. Full variable domain (missing parts from reference TRBV7-2 and TRBJ1-6): GAGVSQSPSNKVTEKGKDVELRCDPISGHTALYWYRQSLGQGLEFLIYFQGNSAPDKSGLPSDRFSAERTGGSVSTLTIQRTQQEDSAVYLCASSGRQGATLHLNSPLHFGNGTRLTVT.

In its sample, this clonotype is medium-sized. V gene TRBV12-3 or TRBV12-4 combines with J gene TRBJ2-3; no reliable D call. V lost 3 bases and J lost 8, with 9 bases in between. The CDR3 length is 12 residues. In DNA form, the CDR3 reads TGTGCCAGCAGTTTGGGCCCCGTTACGCAGTATTTT. Its protein is CASSLGPVTQYF.

The chain recombines TRBV7-9 with TRBJ2-2; TRBD1 matches at 9 bases. CDR1 is SEHNR, CDR2 FQNEAQ, per germline (reference sequence). The CDR3 loop spans 15 amino acids. V trimming: 5 bases; J trimming: 6 bases; junction bases outside the gene matches: 7. CDR3 coding DNA: TGTGCCAGCAGCCCGACGACAGGGGGAGCCGGGGAGCTGTTTTTT. Translating gives CASSPTTGGAGELFF.

This clonotype was recorded a few times. This chain's CDR3 is CASRAYSNQPQHF. The CDR3 bases are TGTGCCAGCAGAGCCTATAGCAATCAGCCCCAGCATTTT. The chain recombines TRBV6-1 with TRBJ1-5; D is undetermined. Trimming cost V 6 bases and J 0 bases, with 6 bases left between them. Germline V gene lookup returns CDR1 MNHNS and CDR2 SASEGT. The CDR3 is 13 residues long.

The gene calls are TRBV12-3 or TRBV12-4 and TRBJ1-1; D not resolved. This CDR3 has 14 residues. V lost 3 bases, J lost 3 bases, and 11 bases lay in between. The CDR3 DNA reads as TGTGCCAGCAGTTTTCAAACGGAAGACACTGAAGCTTTCTTT. This gives the protein CASSFQTEDTEAFF.

By share of the sample, this clonotype is large. This chain connects TRBV20-1 to TRBJ1-2; D gene ambiguous. V dropped 3 bases and J dropped 0 bases, with 8 bases sitting between them. Germline values: CDR1 DFQATT, CDR2 SNEGSKA (reference sequence). CDR3 length: 13 amino acids. The CDR3 coding sequence is TGCAGTGCTAGGGCAGACTCTAACTATGGCTACACCTTC. Amino acids: CSARADSNYGYTF.

J is TRBJ1-1 and V is TRBV6-1, with 7 bases identical to TRBD1. The CDR3 sequence is 12 residues long. V gave up 2 bases and J gave up 7 bases; unmatched junction bases: 1. Germline V gene lookup returns CDR1 MNHNS and CDR2 SASEGT. CDR3 protein: CASSERTGEAFF. The CDR3 bases are TGTGCCAGCAGTGAAAGGACAGGTGAAGCTTTCTTT.